Listed here are 5 T cell receptor beta chains from one sample, sequenced in a study of control samples from healthy donors and cancer patients (TCRdb year 2020). Library generation was performed with the immunoSEQ multiplex PCR assay. In its TCRdb copy, this immuneACCESS table keeps in-frame sequences only and misses some clones. Where compared with another copy, unresolved V genes explain less than half of these, and the others have no known cause. For this sample the table gives some 150,000 clones, of which around 91% were detected only once. The top ten constitute over 1.2% of the sample. Sequenced input: blood. The receptors here all came from a woman younger than 45 in good health.

The genes are TRBV3-1 (or the pseudogene TRBV3-2) and TRBJ2-3, with 8 bases identical to TRBD2. The V and J ends lost 1 base and 4 bases, in that order; junction bases with no gene match: 4. Germline lookup yields CDR1 LGHDT and CDR2 YNNKEL (reference sequence). The CDR3 is 15 amino acids. CDR3 in DNA: TGTGCCAGCAGCCAAGCTCCGGGGGGGCCAGATACGCAGTATTTT. It translates to CASSQAPGGPDTQYF.

This clone was seen a few times. The chain joins TRBV5-4 to TRBJ1-2, with 10 positions matching TRBD1. CDR1 is SGHNT, CDR2 YYREEE, per germline (reference sequence). Trimming took 0 bases from V and 7 from J; bases not matched to a gene: 9. The length of the CDR3 is 16 residues. The CDR3 bases are TGTGCCAGCAGCTTGGAACCGGGACAGGGGAGAGGTGGCTACACCTTC. Translating it yields CASSLEPGQGRGGYTF.

This chain uses TRBV6-5 with TRBJ1-2; D is perhaps TRBD1 (5 bases). Germline CDR1 and CDR2: MNHEY and SVGAGI. Trimming shortened V by 4 bases and J by 4 bases, and 16 bases separated the two germline ends. The CDR3 has 15 amino acids. In DNA form, the CDR3 reads TGTGCCAGCAGTTTGGGACTAACTTCACCCTATGGCTACACCTTC. Its translation: CASSLGLTSPYGYTF.

The chain recombines TRBV28 with TRBJ1-1; D not resolved. Germline V CDR1 and CDR2: MDHEN, SYDVKM. This CDR3 comprises 11 residues. V dropped 5 bases and J dropped 4 bases, with 5 bases sitting between them. The CDR3, as DNA: TGTGCCAGCAGTCGTGTCACTGAAGCTTTCTTT. Encoded protein: CASSRVTEAFF.

V gene TRBV27 combines with J gene TRBJ1-1; D unresolved. CDR3 length equals 14 residues. The germline V gene has CDR1 MNHEY and CDR2 SMNVEV (reference sequence). The V end was cut by 5 bases, the J end by 4 bases, with 14 bases between. CDR3 protein: CASSRQGRSTEAFF. CDR3 sequence (DNA): TGTGCCAGCAGTCGTCAAGGGAGGTCCACTGAAGCTTTCTTT.